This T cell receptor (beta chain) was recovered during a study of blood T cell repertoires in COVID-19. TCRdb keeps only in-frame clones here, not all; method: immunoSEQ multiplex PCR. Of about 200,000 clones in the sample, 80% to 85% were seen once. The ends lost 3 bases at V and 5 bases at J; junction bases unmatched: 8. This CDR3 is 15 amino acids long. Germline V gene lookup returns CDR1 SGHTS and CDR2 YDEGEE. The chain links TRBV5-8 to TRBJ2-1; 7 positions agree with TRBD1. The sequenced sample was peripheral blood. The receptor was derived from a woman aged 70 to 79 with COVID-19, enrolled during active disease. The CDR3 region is CASSSGGRRHNEQFF. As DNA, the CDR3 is TGTGCCAGCAGCTCAGGGGGAAGGAGACACAATGAGCAGTTCTTC.